The source of this T cell receptor beta chain is a study of T cell responses to AZD1222 COVID-19 vaccine. Method: immunoSEQ multiplex PCR; TCRdb's copy keeps in-frame clones and lacks some. The sample yields roughly 150,000 clones, roughly nine tenths seen once. Study results and caveats: Vaccine-associated CD4 TCRs ranged over spike, dominating at 160-218 and 743-854. Most donors were white British and more were female, and clonal diversity was possibly underestimated. Repertoire collection took place solely once the T cell response had peaked. Two AZD1222 administrations were followed by greater Spike-specific TCR breadth and depth.

Germline V gene lookup returns CDR1 SNHLY and CDR2 FYNNEI. The CDR3 runs to 15 residues. J gave up 7 bases and V 7 bases, and 11 bases lay outside the gene matches. As for this clone: Its specificity is unknown.

The sample in question was peripheral blood, obtained after recovery from COVID-19. The receptor comes from an adult who had recovered from COVID-19. This chain connects TRBV2 to TRBJ1-5; 9 bases are a match to TRBD1. CDR3 nucleotide sequence: TGTGCCAGCACCCGGGACAGGGTAGGCAGCCAGCCCCAGCATTTT. Translation: CASTRDRVGSQPQHF. Supplemented by reference TRBV2 and TRBJ1-5, the full variable domain reads EPEVTQTPSHQVTQMGQEVILRCVPISNHLYFYWYRQILGQKVEFLVSFYNNEISEKSEIFDDQFSVERPDGSNFTLKIRSTKLEDSAMYFCASTRDRVGSQPQHFGDGTRLSIL.